This T cell receptor beta chain stems from a study of blood T cell repertoires in COVID-19. The V end was cut by 5 bases, the J end by 0 bases, with 13 bases between. The germline CDR1 and CDR2 sequences are PRHDT and FYEKMQ (reference sequence). The CDR3 totals 15 residues. Those enrolled in Seattle joined during active infection and were followed longitudinally afterward. Repertoires were generated with immunoSEQ multiplex PCR, while TCRdb's copy carries only in-frame clones and drops some. The sample yields 450,000 or so clones, 89% seen once. This TCR was recovered from a man aged 18 to 29 with COVID-19, enrolled during active disease. The chain carries TRBV13 and TRBJ1-2, with D perhaps matching TRBD1 (6 bases). The sequenced material came from peripheral blood. In DNA form, the CDR3 reads TGTGCCAGCAGCCTTGGGACACCAACTAACTATGGCTACACCTTC. Translated: CASSLGTPTNYGYTF.